This note documents a single T cell receptor (beta chain) sequence. Libraries were prepared by immunoSEQ multiplex PCR; TCRdb keeps only in-frame clonotypes and omits some of them. Of 200,000 to 250,000 clones listed, about four fifths were seen once; the top ten hold roughly 7.8%. This entry is derived from a study of blood T cell repertoires in COVID-19. Study as a whole: Sources were T cells, B-cell-depleted T cells, or PBMCs; the material itself was cDNA or gDNA.

One Seattle source followed patients from active infection through their disease course. Sequencing used peripheral blood. The receptor's source is a woman older than 75 with COVID-19, enrolled during active disease.

The DNA for the CDR3 is TGTGCCAGCAGCCAAGATCGAGGCAACTCTGGGGCCAACGTCCTGACTTTC. This translates into CASSQDRGNSGANVLTF. This sequence joins TRBV4-2 and TRBJ2-6, with no clear D. Trimming shortened V by 0 bases and J by 0 bases, and 9 bases separated the two germline ends. Germline lookup yields CDR1 LGHNA and CDR2 YNFKEQ. This CDR3 has 17 amino acids.